A single sample gave rise to the 14 T cell receptor beta chains below, sequenced in a study of blood T cells in healthy people across ages. A second roughly 7 to 12 cycle PCR used barcoded and J-beta primers. One entry per CDR3 protein, called by TCRdb with MiXCR from the 5' RACE reads. The table includes 700,000 or so distinct CDR3 sequences, 40% to 50% detected once. The sample taken for sequencing was blood. All receptors derive from an elderly man in good health.

The chain carries TRBV5-1 and TRBJ2-1, with TRBD1 matching 11 bases. Germline V gene lookup returns CDR1 SGHRS and CDR2 YFSETQ. The CDR3 is 16 amino acids. The V and J ends lost 0 bases and 6 bases, in that order; junction bases with no gene match: 5. The CDR3 bases are TGCGCCAGCAGCTTGGCCCCGGGACAGGGGGTCAATGAGCAGTTCTTC. Its translation is CASSLAPGQGVNEQFF.

V usage is TRBV5-5 and J usage is TRBJ2-1, with a possible D match to TRBD2 (6 bases). V lost 4 bases to trimming and J lost 2 bases, with 19 bases between them. The CDR3 totals 17 residues. CDR1 and CDR2 from the germline V gene are SGHKS and YYEKEE (reference sequence). CDR3 DNA: TGTGCCAGCAGCGTTGGCAGGGTAGCGGCTACCTACAATGAGCAGTTCTTC. This encodes CASSVGRVAATYNEQFF.

V gene TRBV20-1 combines with J gene TRBJ1-6; 12 positions agree with TRBD1. V shed 2 bases, J shed 10 bases, and the junction held 9 bases outside the gene matches. Per the germline V gene, CDR1 is DFQATT and CDR2 is SNEGSKA (reference sequence). The CDR3 contains 16 residues. This CDR3 reads CSARKHPGQGASPLHF. Here the CDR3 DNA reads TGCAGTGCTAGAAAGCATCCGGGACAGGGGGCATCACCCCTCCACTTT.

This chain links TRBV20-1 with TRBJ2-5; D may be TRBD1 (6 bases). Germline V gene sequence: CDR1 DFQATT, CDR2 SNEGSKA (reference sequence). The CDR3 length is 17 residues. The ends were cut back, 1 base at V and 2 bases at J, with 20 bases in the middle. The CDR3 nucleotides are TGCAGTGCTAGAGGGCCCCCGACAGGAGCAAAACAAGAGACCCAGTACTTC. Protein: CSARGPPTGAKQETQYF.

This chain links TRBV7-3 with TRBJ1-5; D is unresolved. The length of the CDR3 is 15 residues. CDR1 is SGHTA and CDR2 is FQGTGA in the germline V gene. V was cut by 2 bases and J by 4 bases, with 12 bases left in between. The CDR3 region is CASSLYGMGNQPQHF. In DNA, the CDR3 is TGTGCCAGCAGCTTATACGGTATGGGGAATCAGCCCCAGCATTTT. The full variable domain, rest sourced from reference TRBV7-3 and TRBJ1-5, is GAGVSQTPSNKVTEKGKYVELRCDPISGHTALYWYRQSLGQGPEFLIYFQGTGAADDSGLPNDRFFAVRPEGSVSTLKIQRTERGDSAVYLCASSLYGMGNQPQHFGDGTRLSIL.

The rearrangement joins TRBV7-2 to TRBJ2-2; possibly TRBD1 for D (6 bases). V shed 8 bases and J shed 5 bases, with 27 bases lying between them. The CDR3 covers 18 residues. Germline CDR1 reads SGHTA; CDR2 reads FQGNSA. CDR3 sequence: CASPFSPYRESVTGELFF. The CDR3 DNA sequence: TGTGCCAGCCCTTTCTCACCCTACAGGGAATCGGTAACCGGGGAGCTGTTTTTT.

This clonotype was recorded a few times. The chain carries TRBV18 and TRBJ2-7; 7 bases agree with TRBD2. The CDR3 is made up of 14 amino acids. The V gene's germline CDR1 is KGHSH and CDR2 LQKENI. After removal of 0 bases from V and 4 bases from J, the junction contained 3 bases not matched to a gene. DNA of the CDR3: TGTGCCAGCTCACCACCGGGGGGGGAGTACGAGCAGTACTTC. Protein: CASSPPGGEYEQYF.

The CDR3 region has the DNA TGTGCCAGCAGCCATATGACTAGCGGGAGATCGGCCAAAAACATTCAGTACTTC. It translates to CASSHMTSGRSAKNIQYF. This rearrangement joins TRBV14 to TRBJ2-4; 12 positions match TRBD2. V shed 3 bases, J shed 1 base, and the junction held 7 bases outside the gene matches. Germline-derived CDR1 and CDR2 are SGHDN and FVKESK. This CDR3 spans 18 amino acids.

V is TRBV5-5 and J is TRBJ2-5; D ambiguous. Trimming left V 5 bases short and J 0 bases short, with 8 bases between. Germline V CDR1 and CDR2: SGHKS, YYEKEE (reference sequence). This CDR3 region has 13 residues. The CDR3 spells CASRLGYQETQYF. The CDR3 DNA sequence: TGTGCCAGCAGGCTGGGGTACCAAGAGACCCAGTACTTC.

The chain links TRBV27 to TRBJ1-5; D is undetermined. This CDR3 has 14 amino acids. Trimming pared 8 bases from V and 0 bases from J, leaving 11 bases between. Germline lookup yields CDR1 MNHEY and CDR2 SMNVEV (reference sequence). CDR3 residues: CASGRWNSNQPQHF. The CDR3 DNA sequence: TGTGCCAGCGGTAGATGGAATAGCAATCAGCCCCAGCATTTT.

This clonotype was counted ten times or more. The chain has TRBV4-2 and TRBJ2-5, with D maybe TRBD2 (6 bases). Germline values: CDR1 LGHNA, CDR2 YNFKEQ. The CDR3 contains 19 residues. Between the trimmed V and J ends, which lost 0 bases and 5 bases, there was a span of 25 bases. In DNA form, the CDR3 reads TGTGCCAGCAGCCAAGATCCCCTTGCTATAGACGGGAGATTGGAGACCCAGTACTTC. Its translation: CASSQDPLAIDGRLETQYF.

This clonotype was seen a few times. The CDR3 DNA sequence: TGCGCCAGCAGCTTGGAGGTCGGGGGGGGATTTGAGCAGTACTTC. Its protein is CASSLEVGGGFEQYF. J is TRBJ2-4 and V is TRBV5-1; 8 bases align to TRBD2. This CDR3 region has 15 residues. The J segment lost 13 bases and the V segment lost 0 bases, leaving 12 bases of the junction unmatched. CDR1 SGHRS and CDR2 YFSETQ come from the germline V gene.

About this clonotype: A much more abundant neighbour one base away suggests this may be a read error. DNA of the CDR3: TGTGCCAGCAGAGGACCCTCCTGGGAGCAGTACTTC. Amino acids: CASRGPSWEQYF. The V and J genes are TRBV25-1 and TRBJ2-7, with D unclear. Trimming left V 6 bases short and J 7 bases short, with 13 bases between. Per germline, CDR1 MGHDK and CDR2 SYGVNS. The length of the CDR3 is 12 residues.

CDR3 in amino acids: CASSSPSGSYQETQYF. CDR3 sequence (DNA): TGTGCCAGCAGCTCGCCCTCCGGATCGTACCAAGAGACCCAGTACTTC. The chain employs TRBV7-9 and TRBJ2-5; D is ambiguous. This CDR3 has 16 residues. Germline V gives CDR1 SEHNR, CDR2 FQNEAQ (reference sequence). V was shortened by 4 bases and J by 0 bases, with 15 bases between the two germline ends. The whole variable domain, filled in from reference TRBV7-9 and TRBJ2-5, reads DTGVSQNPRHKITKRGQNVTFRCDPISEHNRLYWYRQTLGQGPEFLTYFQNEAQLEKSRLLSDRFSAERPKGSFSTLEIQRTEQGDSAMYLCASSSPSGSYQETQYFGPGTRLLVL.